This TCR beta chain was observed in a study of shared clonotypes between healthy human individuals. Positive CCR7 selection of CD45RO-negative cells yielded the naive CD8 cells, and terminally differentiated effector memory CD45RA+ cells were excluded. There are 12 residues in the CDR3. V lost 3 bases and J lost 6, with 7 bases in between. CDR1 and CDR2 (germline): SGDLS, YYNGEE. Sequenced by immunoSEQ multiplex PCR; TCRdb stores in-frame clones only, minus some. The profile shows about 800,000 clones, about 96% of them singletons. The sample consisted of naive CD8+ T cells sorted from blood. The sequence was collected from a man in his thirties or forties in good health. The rearrangement joins TRBV9 to TRBJ2-1, with D unclear. The CDR3, as DNA: TGTGCCAGCAGCGGAAATAGCAATGAGCAGTTCTTC. Its translation is CASSGNSNEQFF.